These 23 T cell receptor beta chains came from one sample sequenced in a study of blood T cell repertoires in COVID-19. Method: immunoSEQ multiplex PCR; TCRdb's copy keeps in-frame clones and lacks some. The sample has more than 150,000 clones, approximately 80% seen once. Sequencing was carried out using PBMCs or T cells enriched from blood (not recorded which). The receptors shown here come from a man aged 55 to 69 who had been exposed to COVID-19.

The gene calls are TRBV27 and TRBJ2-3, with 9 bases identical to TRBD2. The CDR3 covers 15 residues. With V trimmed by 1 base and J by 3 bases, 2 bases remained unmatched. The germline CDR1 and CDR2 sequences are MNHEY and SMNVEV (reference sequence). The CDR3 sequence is CASSLLTSGTDTQYF. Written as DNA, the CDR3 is TGTGCCAGCAGTTTATTAACTAGCGGGACAGATACGCAGTATTTT.

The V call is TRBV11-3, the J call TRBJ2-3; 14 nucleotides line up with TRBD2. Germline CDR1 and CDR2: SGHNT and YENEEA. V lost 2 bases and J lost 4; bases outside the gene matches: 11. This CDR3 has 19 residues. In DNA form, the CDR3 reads TGTGCCAGCAGCTTATTTGTCGGGACTAGCGGGAGTGGGGCAGATACGCAGTATTTT. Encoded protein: CASSLFVGTSGSGADTQYF.

The CDR3 sequence is CASSFSGSSSDTQYF. The CDR3, as DNA: TGTGCCAGCAGCTTTAGCGGGAGTAGCTCAGATACGCAGTATTTT. The chain uses TRBV7-2 and TRBJ2-3, with TRBD2 identical over 9 bases. Germline-derived CDR1 and CDR2 are SGHTA and FQGNSA. J was trimmed by 4 bases and V by 3 bases; bases with no gene match: 5. The CDR3 length is 15 residues.

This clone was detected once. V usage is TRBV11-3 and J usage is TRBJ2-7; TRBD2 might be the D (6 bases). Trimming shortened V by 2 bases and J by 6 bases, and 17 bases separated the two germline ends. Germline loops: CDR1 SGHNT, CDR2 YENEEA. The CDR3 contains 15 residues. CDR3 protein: CASSLLAGPLGEQYF. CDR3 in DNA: TGTGCCAGCAGCTTATTGGCGGGGCCACTCGGCGAGCAGTACTTC.

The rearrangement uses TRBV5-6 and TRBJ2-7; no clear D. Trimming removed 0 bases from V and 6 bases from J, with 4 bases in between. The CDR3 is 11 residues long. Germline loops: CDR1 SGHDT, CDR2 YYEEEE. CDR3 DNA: TGTGCCAGCAGCTTGGATAGCGAGCAGTACTTC. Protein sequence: CASSLDSEQYF.

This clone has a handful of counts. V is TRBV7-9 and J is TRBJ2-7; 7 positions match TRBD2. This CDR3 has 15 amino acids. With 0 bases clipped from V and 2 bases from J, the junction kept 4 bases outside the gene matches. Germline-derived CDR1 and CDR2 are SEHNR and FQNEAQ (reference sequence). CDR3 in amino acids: CASSLAAGDPYEQYF. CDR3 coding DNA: TGTGCCAGCAGCTTAGCCGCGGGAGACCCCTACGAGCAGTACTTC. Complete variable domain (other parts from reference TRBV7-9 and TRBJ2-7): DTGVSQNPRHKITKRGQNVTFRCDPISEHNRLYWYRQTLGQGPEFLTYFQNEAQLEKSRLLSDRFSAERPKGSFSTLEIQRTEQGDSAMYLCASSLAAGDPYEQYFGPGTRLTVT.

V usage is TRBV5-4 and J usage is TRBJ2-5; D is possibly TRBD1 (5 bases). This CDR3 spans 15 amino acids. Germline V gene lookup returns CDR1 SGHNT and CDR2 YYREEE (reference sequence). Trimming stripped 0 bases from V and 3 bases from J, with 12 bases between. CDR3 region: CASSLESDSKETQYF. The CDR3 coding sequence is TGTGCCAGCAGCTTGGAAAGCGACAGTAAAGAGACCCAGTACTTC.

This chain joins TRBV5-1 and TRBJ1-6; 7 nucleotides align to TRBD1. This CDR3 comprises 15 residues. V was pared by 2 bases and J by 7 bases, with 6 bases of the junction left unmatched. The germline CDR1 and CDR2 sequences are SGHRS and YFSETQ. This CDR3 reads CASSLDVTGNSPLHF. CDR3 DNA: TGCGCCAGCAGCTTAGACGTGACAGGGAATTCACCCCTCCACTTT.

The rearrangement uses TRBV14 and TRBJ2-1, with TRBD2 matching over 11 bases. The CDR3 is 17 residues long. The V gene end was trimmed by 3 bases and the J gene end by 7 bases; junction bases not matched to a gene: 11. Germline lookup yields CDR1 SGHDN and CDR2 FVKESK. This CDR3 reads CASSHEQPGLAVNEQFF. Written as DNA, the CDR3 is TGTGCCAGCAGCCATGAACAACCGGGACTAGCGGTGAATGAGCAGTTCTTC.

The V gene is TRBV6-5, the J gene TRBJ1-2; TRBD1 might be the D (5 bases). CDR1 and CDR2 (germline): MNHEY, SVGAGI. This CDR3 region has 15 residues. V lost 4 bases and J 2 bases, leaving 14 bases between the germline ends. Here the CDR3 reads CASSSSWGGNYGYTF. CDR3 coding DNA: TGTGCCAGCAGTTCCTCTTGGGGGGGGAACTATGGCTACACCTTC.

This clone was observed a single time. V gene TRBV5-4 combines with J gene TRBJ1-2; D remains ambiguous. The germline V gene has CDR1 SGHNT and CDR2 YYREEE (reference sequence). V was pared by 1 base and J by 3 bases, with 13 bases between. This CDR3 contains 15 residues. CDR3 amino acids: CASSLPAGDDYGYTF. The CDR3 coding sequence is TGTGCCAGCAGCTTGCCGGCCGGGGATGACTATGGCTACACCTTC.

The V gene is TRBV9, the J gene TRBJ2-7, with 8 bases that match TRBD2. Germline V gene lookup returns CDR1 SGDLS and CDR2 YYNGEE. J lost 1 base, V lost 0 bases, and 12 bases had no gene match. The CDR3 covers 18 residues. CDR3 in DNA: TGTGCCAGCAGCGTAGGCATAAACGAGCGGGAGAGGTCCTACGAGCAGTACTTC. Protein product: CASSVGINERERSYEQYF. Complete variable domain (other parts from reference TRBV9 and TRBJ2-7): DSGVTQTPKHLITATGQRVTLRCSPRSGDLSVYWYQQSLDQGLQFLIQYYNGEERAKGNILERFSAQQFPDLHSELNLSSLELGDSALYFCASSVGINERERSYEQYFGPGTRLTVT.

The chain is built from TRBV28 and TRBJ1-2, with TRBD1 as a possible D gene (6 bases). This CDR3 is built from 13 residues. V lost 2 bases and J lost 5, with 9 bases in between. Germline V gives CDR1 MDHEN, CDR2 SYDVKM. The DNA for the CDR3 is TGTGCCAGCAGTTTAGGGGGCCGGTATGGCTACACCTTC. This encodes CASSLGGRYGYTF.

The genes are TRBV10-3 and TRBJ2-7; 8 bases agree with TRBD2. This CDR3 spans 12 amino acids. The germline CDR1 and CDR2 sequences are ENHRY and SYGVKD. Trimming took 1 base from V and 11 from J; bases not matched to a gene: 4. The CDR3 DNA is TGTGCCATCAGTGAGTTAGACGGGGGGGAGTACTTC. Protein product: CAISELDGGEYF.

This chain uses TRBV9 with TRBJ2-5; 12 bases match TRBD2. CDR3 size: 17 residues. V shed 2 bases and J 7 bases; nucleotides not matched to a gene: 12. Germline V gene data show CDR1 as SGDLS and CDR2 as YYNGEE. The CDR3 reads CASSVTDATSGGGTQYF. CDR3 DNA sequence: TGTGCCAGCAGCGTCACTGACGCGACTAGCGGGGGAGGGACCCAGTACTTC.

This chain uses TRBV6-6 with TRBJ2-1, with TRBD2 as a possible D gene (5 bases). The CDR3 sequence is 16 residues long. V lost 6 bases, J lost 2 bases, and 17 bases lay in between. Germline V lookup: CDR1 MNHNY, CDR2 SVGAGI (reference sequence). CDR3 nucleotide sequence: TGTGCCAGCAGCGATCCTTTCCGGGAAACCTACAATGAGCAGTTCTTC. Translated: CASSDPFRETYNEQFF.

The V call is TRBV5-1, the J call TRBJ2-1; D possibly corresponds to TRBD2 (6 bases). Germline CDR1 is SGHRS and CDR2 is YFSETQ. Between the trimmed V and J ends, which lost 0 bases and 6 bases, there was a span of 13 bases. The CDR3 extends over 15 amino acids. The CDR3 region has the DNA TGCGCCAGCAGCTTGGAGGGGCGGGGCTTCAATGAGCAGTTCTTC. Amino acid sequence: CASSLEGRGFNEQFF.

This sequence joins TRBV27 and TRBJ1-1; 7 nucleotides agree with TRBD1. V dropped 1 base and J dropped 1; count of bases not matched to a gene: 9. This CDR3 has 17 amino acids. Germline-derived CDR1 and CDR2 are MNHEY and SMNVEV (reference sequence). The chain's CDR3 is CASSLWFAGGRNTEAFF. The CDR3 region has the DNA TGTGCCAGCAGTTTATGGTTTGCAGGGGGACGGAACACTGAAGCTTTCTTT.

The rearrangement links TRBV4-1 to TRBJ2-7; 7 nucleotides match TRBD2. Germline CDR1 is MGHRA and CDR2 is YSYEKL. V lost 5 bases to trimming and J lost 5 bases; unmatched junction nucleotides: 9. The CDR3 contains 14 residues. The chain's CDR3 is CASSSGGPTNEQYF. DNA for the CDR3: TGCGCCAGCAGCTCGGGAGGTCCAACGAACGAGCAGTACTTC.

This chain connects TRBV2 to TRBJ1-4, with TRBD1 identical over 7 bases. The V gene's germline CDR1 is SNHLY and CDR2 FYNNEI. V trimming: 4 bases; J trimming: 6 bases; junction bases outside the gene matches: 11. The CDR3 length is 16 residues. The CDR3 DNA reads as TGTGCCAGCAGTGGAAGCAGACAGGGTTGGCATGAAAAACTGTTTTTT. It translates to CASSGSRQGWHEKLFF.

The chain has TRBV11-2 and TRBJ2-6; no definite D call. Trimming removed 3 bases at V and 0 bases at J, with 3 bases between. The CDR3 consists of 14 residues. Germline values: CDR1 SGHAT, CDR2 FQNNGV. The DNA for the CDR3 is TGTGCCAGCAGCTTTCTCTCTGGGGCCAACGTCCTGACTTTC. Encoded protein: CASSFLSGANVLTF.

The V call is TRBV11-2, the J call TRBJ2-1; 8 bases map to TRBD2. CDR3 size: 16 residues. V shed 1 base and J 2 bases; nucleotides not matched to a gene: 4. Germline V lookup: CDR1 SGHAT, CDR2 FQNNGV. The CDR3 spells CASSLGGRPTYNEQFF. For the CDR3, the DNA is TGTGCCAGCAGCTTAGGCGGGAGGCCCACCTACAATGAGCAGTTCTTC. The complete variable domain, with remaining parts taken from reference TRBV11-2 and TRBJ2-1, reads EAGVAQSPRYKIIEKRQSVAFWCNPISGHATLYWYQQILGQGPKLLIQFQNNGVVDDSQLPKDRFSAERLKGVDSTLKIQPAKLEDSAVYLCASSLGGRPTYNEQFFGPGTRLTVL.

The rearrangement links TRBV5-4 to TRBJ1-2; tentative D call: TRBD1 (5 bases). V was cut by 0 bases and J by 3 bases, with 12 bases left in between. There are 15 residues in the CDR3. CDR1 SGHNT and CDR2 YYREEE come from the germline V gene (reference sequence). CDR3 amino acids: CASSLGHTQDYGYTF. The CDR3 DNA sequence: TGTGCCAGCAGCTTGGGGCACACACAGGACTATGGCTACACCTTC.